In its sample, the clone carrying this T cell receptor beta chain was seen once. These data originate in a study of cytomegalovirus exposure and HLA in healthy donors. V shed 1 base and J shed 3 bases, with 10 bases lying between them. The CDR3 sequence is 14 residues long. Germline V gives CDR1 SGHRS, CDR2 YFSETQ. Assay used: immunoSEQ multiplex PCR; TCRdb lists only in-frame clones, some missing. This sample has under 200,000 clones, with 80% to 90% found just once. Sequencing was done on a sample of PBMCs. The clonotype originates from a woman aged 30 to 39 in good health and CMV-seronegative. The chain joins TRBV5-1 to TRBJ1-1; no firm D call. This CDR3 reads CASSLFRGDTEAFF. The CDR3 DNA reads as TGCGCCAGCAGCTTGTTTCGAGGTGACACTGAAGCTTTCTTT.